This TCR beta chain was captured by sequencing in a study of OX40 agonist ivuxolimab in advanced cancers. At the level of the study: Patients assigned to dose escalation were diagnosed with hepatocellular carcinoma, melanoma, renal cell or head and neck cancer. Patients were 65% to 85% male with ages about 23 to 90, mean 60. Study results and caveats: The 0.1-3.0 mg/kg partial responders had among the lowest clonal expansion.

With respect to this clone: Its cognate antigen is unknown. Other DNA variants within this sample encode the same CDR3.

Profiled with immunoSEQ multiplex PCR; TCRdb holds only in-frame clones, not every one. The sample lists tens of thousands of clones; approximately 86% were seen once. With 4 bases clipped from V and 3 bases from J, the junction kept 3 bases outside the gene matches. Germline V gene data show CDR1 as SGHRS and CDR2 as YFSETQ. This CDR3 comprises 13 residues. The specimen comprised CD4+ or CD8+ T cells sorted from blood, sampled in a trial of the OX40 agonist ivuxolimab. This TCR was sampled from an adult with an advanced solid tumor such as melanoma, head and neck, liver or kidney cancer. The chain carries TRBV5-1 and TRBJ2-5; 7 bases fit TRBD2. Here the CDR3 reads CASSSGLEETQYF. CDR3 sequence (DNA): TGCGCCAGCAGCAGCGGACTAGAAGAGACCCAGTACTTC.